The 12 T cell receptor beta chains in this list originate from one sample, sequenced in a study of blood T cell repertoires in COVID-19. Profiled with immunoSEQ multiplex PCR; TCRdb holds only in-frame clones, not every one. The sample has about 140,000 clones, 65% to 90% seen once. Sample: peripheral blood. The receptors shown here come from a human donor in a cohort sampled during active COVID-19.

This clone was seen only a few times. Here the CDR3 DNA reads TGTGCCAGCAGCACAACTAGCGGGAGTGGCACCGGGGAGCTGTTTTTT. Amino acid sequence: CASSTTSGSGTGELFF. The chain recombines TRBV7-3 with TRBJ2-2, with TRBD2 identical over 11 bases. The J segment lost 4 bases and the V segment lost 5 bases, leaving 6 bases of the junction unmatched. This CDR3 comprises 16 residues. Per germline, CDR1 SGHTA and CDR2 FQGTGA.

The chain is built from TRBV5-5 and TRBJ2-7; TRBD2 is a possible D gene (5 bases). The CDR3 runs 19 residues. The germline V gene encodes CDR1 SGHKS and CDR2 YYEKEE (reference sequence). Trimming shortened V by 2 bases and J by 0 bases, and 24 bases separated the two germline ends. The CDR3 nucleotides read TGTGCCAGCAGCTTAAGTCGGGGTGTCCCCGGAGATAGCTCCTACGAGCAGTACTTC. Protein: CASSLSRGVPGDSSYEQYF.

This chain uses TRBV4-1 with TRBJ2-7; 11 bases are a match to TRBD2. The V gene end was trimmed by 3 bases and the J gene end by 2 bases; junction bases not matched to a gene: 18. Germline lookup yields CDR1 MGHRA and CDR2 YSYEKL. This CDR3 spans 20 amino acids. CDR3 DNA sequence: TGCGCCAGCAGCCAGGGGCTAGCGGGAGGACCTATCAAACGAGCCTACGAGCAGTACTTC. It codes for CASSQGLAGGPIKRAYEQYF.

The V call is TRBV10-1, the J call TRBJ2-3, with D perhaps matching TRBD1 (6 bases). Germline loops: CDR1 WNHNN, CDR2 SYGVQD (reference sequence). Trimming left V 7 bases short and J 2 bases short, with 16 bases between. The CDR3 consists of 15 residues. CDR3 sequence (DNA): TGCGCCAGCAACCTACAGGACAGCCCCACAGATACGCAGTATTTT. Translation gives CASNLQDSPTDTQYF.

This sequence joins TRBV9 and TRBJ2-3; D perhaps matches TRBD1 (6 bases). This CDR3 region has 16 residues. V was trimmed by 4 bases and J by 5 bases, leaving 20 bases between them. Per the germline V gene, CDR1 is SGDLS and CDR2 is YYNGEE. In DNA, the CDR3 is TGTGCCAGCAGCCCGAGAGGGACAACCGGCTTAGATACGCAGTATTTT. As protein: CASSPRGTTGLDTQYF.

This clone was detected a few times. This chain joins TRBV9 and TRBJ1-1; possible D gene TRBD1, 5 bases. V lost 4 bases to trimming and J lost 8 bases, with 12 bases between them. The germline V gene has CDR1 SGDLS and CDR2 YYNGEE. This CDR3 comprises 12 residues. The CDR3 is CASSSTAREAFF. DNA for the CDR3: TGTGCCAGCAGCTCGACAGCCCGCGAAGCTTTCTTT.

The chain links TRBV5-1 to TRBJ2-2, with 9 bases fitting TRBD1. J gave up 4 bases and V 4 bases, and 14 bases lay outside the gene matches. CDR1 SGHRS and CDR2 YFSETQ come from the germline V gene. The CDR3 spans 18 residues. The CDR3 DNA follows: TGCGCCAGCAGCCCGGGACAGGGTATAAAATTGGGCACCGGGGAGCTGTTTTTT. This translates into CASSPGQGIKLGTGELFF.

The chain uses TRBV7-2 and TRBJ2-1; 8 bases are shared with TRBD2. The CDR3 totals 16 residues. Trimming cost V 1 base and J 3 bases; bases outside gene matches: 5. The V gene's germline CDR1 is SGHTA and CDR2 FQGNSA. The CDR3 DNA reads TGTGCCAGCAGCTTAGTGGGGCGGGAGGTCTACAATGAGCAGTTCTTC. The encoded protein is CASSLVGREVYNEQFF.

J is TRBJ1-1 and V is TRBV18; 7 positions match TRBD1. The germline V gene encodes CDR1 KGHSH and CDR2 LQKENI. The CDR3 sequence is 15 residues long. The V and J ends lost 4 bases and 1 base, in that order; junction bases with no gene match: 6. CDR3 nucleotides: TGTGCCAGCTCACTTCAGACAGGGCGGAACACTGAAGCTTTCTTT. Translated, it gives CASSLQTGRNTEAFF. Full variable domain (outside the CDR3, taken from reference TRBV18 and TRBJ1-1): NAGVMQNPRHLVRRRGQEARLRCSPMKGHSHVYWYRQLPEEGLKFMVYLQKENIIDESGMPKERFSAEFPKEGPSILRIQQVVRGDSAAYFCASSLQTGRNTEAFFGQGTRLTVV.

CDR3 sequence (DNA): TGTGCCACCAGCCCGCCACGACTAGCAGGTTTGGAGACCCAGTACTTC. Translated: CATSPPRLAGLETQYF. The chain carries TRBV15 and TRBJ2-5, with 7 bases identical to TRBD2. J was trimmed by 5 bases and V by 5 bases; bases with no gene match: 14. Germline V gene lookup returns CDR1 LNHNV and CDR2 YYDKDF (reference sequence). This CDR3 has 16 residues.

This clone turned up a few times. CDR3 DNA: TGTGCCAGCAGCCCGACAGGGGGTGTATTCTTTGGGGCAAACACTGAAGCTTTCTTT. It yields the protein CASSPTGGVFFGANTEAFF. The chain has TRBV11-2 and TRBJ1-1; TRBD1 aligns across 9 bases. The CDR3 is 19 residues long. V lost 5 bases and J lost 2; bases outside the gene matches: 18. Germline assignment: CDR1 SGHAT and CDR2 FQNNGV.

This sequence joins TRBV19 and TRBJ2-7, with D perhaps matching TRBD2 (6 bases). Germline-derived CDR1 and CDR2 are LNHDA and SQIVND (reference sequence). This CDR3 region has 15 residues. Deletions cut 7 bases from V and 4 bases from J, with 20 bases between. The CDR3 DNA reads as TGTGCCAGTACCTCCCGCCCGGGGGAGGCTTACGAGCAGTACTTC. Translating gives CASTSRPGEAYEQYF.